This TCR beta chain was captured by sequencing in a study of blood T cell repertoires in COVID-19. Only in-frame clones appear in the TCRdb table, and some are missing; sequencing was by immunoSEQ multiplex PCR. The sample has more than 100,000 clones, 70% to 80% seen once. A remark on this clone: One end of the junction does not line up with germline, which may come from a read error.

This CDR3 is 14 amino acids long. Germline-derived CDR1 and CDR2 are MNHNS and SASEGT. Specimen: peripheral blood. The TCR originated in a woman older than 75 with acute or convalescent COVID-19. V usage is TRBV6-1 and J usage is TRBJ2-7; D may be TRBD2 (6 bases). The CDR3 DNA follows: TGTGCCAGCAGGGAAGGGACTCAGACCTACGAGCAGTACTTC. As protein: CASREGTQTYEQYF.